This TCR beta chain was recorded in a study of blood T cells in healthy people across ages. Trimming took 6 bases from V and 3 from J, leaving 22 bases between them. The CDR3 length is 16 residues. Per the germline V gene, CDR1 is SGHRS and CDR2 is YFSETQ. A second PCR, run for 7 to 11 cycles, used a sample-barcoded 5' primer plus a J-beta primer mix. One entry per CDR3 protein results from TCRdb running MiXCR on the 5' RACE reads. Of fewer than 800,000 distinct CDR3 sequences listed, 45% to 50% were seen once; the top ten hold 25% to 35%. Sequencing was done on a sample of blood. This TCR derives from a woman aged 60 to 75 in good health. The chain recombines TRBV5-1 with TRBJ2-7; D possibly corresponds to TRBD1 (6 bases). The DNA of the CDR3 is TGCGCCAGCATCATGAGGACAGCTCCCCTGTTCTACGAGCAGTACTTC. It codes for CASIMRTAPLFYEQYF.